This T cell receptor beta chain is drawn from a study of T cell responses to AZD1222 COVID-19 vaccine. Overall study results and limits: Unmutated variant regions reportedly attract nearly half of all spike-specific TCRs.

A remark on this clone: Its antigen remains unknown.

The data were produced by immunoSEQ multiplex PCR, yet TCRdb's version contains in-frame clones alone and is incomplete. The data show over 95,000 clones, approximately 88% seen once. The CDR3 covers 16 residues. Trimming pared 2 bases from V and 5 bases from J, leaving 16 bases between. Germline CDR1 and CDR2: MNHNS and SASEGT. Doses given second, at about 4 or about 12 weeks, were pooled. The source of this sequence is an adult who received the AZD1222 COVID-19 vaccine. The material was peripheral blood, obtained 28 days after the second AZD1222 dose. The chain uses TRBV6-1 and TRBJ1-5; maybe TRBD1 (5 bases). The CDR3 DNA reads TGTGCCAGCAGTGAACCAGGGCTCCGAATCGATCAGCCCCAGCATTTT. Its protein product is CASSEPGLRIDQPQHF.